This T cell receptor (beta chain) was identified during a study of blood T cell repertoires in COVID-19 (dated by TCRdb to the early 2020s). Describing the broader study: The collaborator samples originated in the United States, Italy and Spain and spanned the acute and convalescent phases of COVID-19. The material from the prospective study consisted of cDNA or gDNA derived from T cells, B-cell-depleted T cells, or PBMCs. The dataset comprised deeply sampled blood TCRbeta repertoires from subjects exposed to, actively infected with, or recovered from COVID-19. A freely available public database, intended as a resource for researchers studying the immune response to SARS-CoV-2, is where the repertoires were released. The samples were drawn from the first 160 participants of the ongoing ImmuneRACE study and from some 1,300 subjects provided by 6 global collaborators. Nearly every sample came with metadata listing a de-identified subject ID, COVID-19 status, age in years and sex. Where available, HLA class I and class II types were obtained from metadata supplied by the sample provider rather than from assay-based typing.

TCRbeta CDR3 regions were amplified from genomic DNA by means of the immunoSEQ Assay, a bias-controlled multiplex PCR. The study's processing was this. The number of nucleated cells in each sample was estimated from the amplification of reference gene primers within the assay. To quantify the absolute abundance of each unique TCRbeta CDR3 rearrangement, sequence reads were collapsed and filtered. For each sample, productive Simpson clonality was calculated by taking the square root of Simpson's diversity index across productive rearrangements. Imported from immuneACCESS, the table was reduced by TCRdb to in-frame sequences with V and J called. These copies leave out some clones; in studies compared against another copy, an unresolved V gene accounts for under half, and the cause of the remainder is not known. V, J and clone size reflect that table, while D and trimming were determined from the DNA. The sample yields approximately 490,000 clones; 75% to 90% were counted once. Roughly 0.7% of the sample lies in the top ten.

What the research found in general, with its limitations: The quantity of clinical and demographic metadata differed by source and by participant and was supplied without curation.

A note on this clone: No cognate antigen has been identified for it. There are no base qualities to consult, and no much larger clone falls within one base.

Between the V and J ends, shortened by 2 bases and 14 bases respectively, the junction contains 13 bases. CDR1 and CDR2 were assigned from the germline V gene (reference sequence) as SGHNT and YYREEE. The CDR3 measures 11 amino acids from cysteine to phenylalanine. Solely the CDR3 DNA is kept, with 33 bases framed from the first base. Enrolling through a virtual design, the prospective study's participants ranged in age from roughly 18 to 89 years and lived across about two dozen United States geographic areas. Cohort assignment in the prospective study relied on participant-reported clinical history from a screening survey and a study questionnaire. ImmuneRACE Cohort 3 recovered participants were defined by two consecutive negative NP/OP PCR tests, healthcare professional clearance, or symptom resolution. Each participant in the prospective study had whole blood, serum and a nasopharyngeal or oropharyngeal swab collected by mobile phlebotomists. Participants in the prospective study had the option to provide additional blood draws and questionnaires over a roughly 2-month period. Before DNA extraction, prospective study blood samples were shipped either frozen or at room temperature.

Sequencing input: PBMCs or T cells enriched from blood (not recorded which). The V gene is TRBV5-4 and the J gene is TRBJ1-2, with a tentative D gene TRBD1 over 5 matching bases. This clonotype was sampled from a woman aged 18-29 years who had recovered from COVID-19. The nucleotides are TGTGCCAGCAGCTTAAGGGGAAGGGGAACCTTC. This is translated as CASSLRGRGTF.